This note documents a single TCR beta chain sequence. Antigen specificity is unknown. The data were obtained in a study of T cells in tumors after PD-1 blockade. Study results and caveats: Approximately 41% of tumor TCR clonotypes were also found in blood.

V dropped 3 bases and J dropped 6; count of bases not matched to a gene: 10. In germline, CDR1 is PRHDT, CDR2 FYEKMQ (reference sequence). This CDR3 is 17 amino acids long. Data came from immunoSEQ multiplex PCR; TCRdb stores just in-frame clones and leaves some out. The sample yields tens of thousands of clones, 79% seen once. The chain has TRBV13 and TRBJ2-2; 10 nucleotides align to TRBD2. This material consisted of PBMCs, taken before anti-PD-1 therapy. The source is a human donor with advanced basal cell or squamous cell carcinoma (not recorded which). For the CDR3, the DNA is TGTGCCAGCAGCTTTCCCCCGGGACTAGCGCTTGCCGGGGAGCTGTTTTTT. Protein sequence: CASSFPPGLALAGELFF.